This TCR beta chain was documented in a study of vaccination effects on CD4 cells after COVID-19. Looking at the study overall: Post-vaccine samples followed the second dose by a median of 72 days.

As for this clone: The target antigen is unknown.

Findings of the study overall: Nearly all vaccine-induced clones in healthy recipients recognized only SARS-CoV-2. Both infection-induced and vaccine-induced clones contracted markedly at late post-vaccination timepoints.

V was clipped by 2 bases and J by 4 bases, with 6 bases between them. The V gene's germline CDR1 is SNHLY and CDR2 FYNNEI. The CDR3 length is 12 residues. Data came from immunoSEQ multiplex PCR; TCRdb stores just in-frame clones and leaves some out. This repertoire shows tens of thousands of clones, roughly 81% found once; its top ten account for about 2.2%. Following 10 days of culture, CD4+ T cells were isolated. Everyone in the study got two shots of either the BNT162b2 or mRNA-1273 vaccine. The chain joins TRBV2 to TRBJ2-7; no clear D. The sample in question was CD4+ T cells from PBMCs cultured without peptide, obtained after COVID-19 vaccination. This receptor was obtained from a human donor who received a COVID-19 vaccine. The CDR3 loop reads CASSESRYEQYV. CDR3 nucleotide sequence: TGTGCCAGCAGTGAAAGCAGGTACGAGCAGTACGTC.